One T cell receptor beta chain is described in this entry. Profiling relied on immunoSEQ multiplex PCR, and the TCRdb table lists in-frame clones only, not all of them. The table shows about 700,000 clones, with roughly 94% occurring only once. V lost 5 bases, J lost 3 bases, and 13 bases stayed unmatched. The CDR3 contains 16 residues. The germline CDR1 and CDR2 sequences are SGHRS and YFSETQ. Naive CD8 cells lacked CD45RO and underwent positive selection for CCR7, leaving out terminally differentiated effector memory CD45RA+ cells. The sample originates from a study of shared clonotypes between healthy human individuals.

The V call is TRBV5-1, the J call TRBJ2-7; 8 nucleotides align to TRBD2. The sequenced sample consisted of naive CD8+ T cells sorted from blood. The TCR was taken from a man younger than 45 in good health. The CDR3 is CASSDAGLAGNYEQYF. Written as DNA, the CDR3 is TGCGCCAGCAGTGACGCCGGACTAGCTGGAAACTACGAGCAGTACTTC.